A single sample gave rise to the 19 T cell receptor beta chains below, sequenced in a study of T cells in Graves' hyperthyroidism and ophthalmopathy. TCR beta CDR3 regions were amplified from RNA transcripts. The HTBI set primed first-round TCR CDR3 RT-PCR. TCRdb reprocessed the multiplex PCR reads with MiXCR, giving one entry per CDR3 protein. The sample yields approximately 430,000 distinct CDR3 sequences, less than 20% seen once. Sequencing used blood. The source is a woman between 18 and 29 years old with Graves' hyperthyroidism.

This clonotype came up a few times. One end of the junction varies from germline; a read error may be responsible. The chain joins TRBV5-1 to TRBJ1-3; 9 bases are a match to TRBD1. Germline CDR1 SGHRS, CDR2 YFSETQ. This CDR3 has 16 residues. CDR3 in amino acids: CASSLTGGVSENTIYF. The CDR3 DNA reads as TGCGCCAGCAGCTTGACAGGGGGCGTTTCTGAAAACACCATATATTTT.

This clonotype has at least ten counts. The rearrangement uses TRBV12-3 or TRBV12-4 and TRBJ2-7; 7 bases are a match to TRBD2. V was clipped by 6 bases and J by 3 bases; unmatched bases: 5. The CDR3 sequence is 13 residues long. In DNA form, the CDR3 reads TGTGCCAGCAGGCCTGGACTAGTCTACGAGCAGTACTTC. Translating gives CASRPGLVYEQYF.

This rearrangement joins TRBV4-3 to TRBJ2-3; D is tentatively TRBD1 or TRBD2 (5 bases each). Trimming removed 0 bases at V and 3 bases at J, with 10 bases between. The CDR3 spans 15 residues. The germline V gene has CDR1 LGHNA and CDR2 YSLEER. The CDR3 nucleotides read TGCGCCAGCAGCCAAGATCTAGGGACGACAGATACGCAGTATTTT. The encoded protein is CASSQDLGTTDTQYF.

This clonotype was counted many times. This rearrangement joins TRBV7-9 to TRBJ2-7; D possibly corresponds to TRBD2 (5 bases). Germline V gives CDR1 SEHNR, CDR2 FQNEAQ (reference sequence). Trimming took 4 bases from V and 7 from J, leaving 14 bases between them. The CDR3 is 13 residues long. In DNA form, the CDR3 reads TGTGCCAGCAGCTCCGAAAGGAGGCGGGAGCAGTACTTC. Translating gives CASSSERRREQYF.

There are a few counts of this clonotype. V is TRBV5-1 and J is TRBJ1-4; D remains ambiguous. The CDR3 consists of 15 residues. The germline CDR1 and CDR2 sequences are SGHRS and YFSETQ. Trimming removed 0 bases from V and 4 bases from J, with 10 bases in between. CDR3 DNA: TGCGCCAGCAGCTTGGGGGAGACGGGTAATGAAAAACTGTTTTTT. This codes for CASSLGETGNEKLFF.

This clonotype was seen ten or more times. This chain joins TRBV27 and TRBJ1-1, with D perhaps matching TRBD1 (5 bases). The CDR3 spans 14 residues. Germline V gene lookup returns CDR1 MNHEY and CDR2 SMNVEV (reference sequence). V was pared by 5 bases and J by 5 bases, with 15 bases between. Here the CDR3 DNA reads TGTGCCAGCAGTAGGGACGGTTGGAGTACTGAAGCTTTCTTT. It translates to CASSRDGWSTEAFF.

The J gene is TRBJ1-4, the V gene TRBV20-1; TRBD1 agrees at 8 bases. The CDR3 runs 15 residues. CDR1 is DFQATT and CDR2 is SNEGSKA in the germline V gene (reference sequence). Unmatched junction bases numbered 3, after V lost 2 bases and J lost 1 base. CDR3 coding DNA: TGCAGTGCTAGACAGGGGGCGCGAACTAATGAAAAACTGTTTTTT. It is translated as CSARQGARTNEKLFF.

The chain links TRBV24-1 to TRBJ2-1, with TRBD2 matching 7 bases. The CDR3 contains 15 residues. With 3 bases clipped from V and 8 bases from J, the junction kept 9 bases outside the gene matches. CDR1 is KGHDR and CDR2 is SFDVKD in the germline V gene. The CDR3 reads CATSDPGRISDEQFF. In nucleotides, the CDR3 is TGTGCCACCAGTGATCCCGGGAGGATTAGCGATGAGCAGTTCTTC.

The chain uses TRBV5-6 and TRBJ1-2; 9 bases match TRBD1. The length of the CDR3 is 16 residues. J was trimmed by 8 bases and V by 3 bases; bases with no gene match: 14. Germline CDR1 SGHDT, CDR2 YYEEEE. The CDR3 reads CASSWGTGTGNGGYTF. The CDR3 nucleotides are TGTGCCAGCAGCTGGGGGACCGGGACAGGGAATGGCGGCTACACCTTC.

Comments on this clonotype: A single base separates this from a much larger clone, so it may be a read error. The J gene is TRBJ2-7, the V gene TRBV20-1, with 10 bases matching TRBD2. Losses at the gene ends were 7 bases for V and 2 bases for J; bases not matched to a gene: 11. The CDR3 covers 15 residues. Germline CDR1 DFQATT, CDR2 SNEGSKA (reference sequence). CDR3 sequence (DNA): TGCAGTGTTGGGACTAGCGAATCGTTCACCTACGAGCAGTACTTC. This codes for CSVGTSESFTYEQYF.

There are a few counts of this clonotype. The CDR3 loop reads CASSLDRKRSSYNEQFF. DNA of the CDR3: TGTGCCAGCAGCTTGGATAGGAAGCGAAGCTCCTACAATGAGCAGTTCTTC. The V call is TRBV5-5, the J call TRBJ2-1; no definite D call. CDR1 is SGHKS, CDR2 YYEKEE, per germline (reference sequence). The CDR3 totals 17 residues. V was trimmed by 0 bases and J by 0 bases, leaving 13 bases between them.

This clonotype was observed many times. The genes are TRBV27 and TRBJ1-1; 9 nucleotides align to TRBD1. J lost 8 bases, V lost 3 bases, and 7 bases had no gene match. Looked up from germline, CDR1 is MNHEY and CDR2 is SMNVEV (reference sequence). This CDR3 comprises 14 residues. CDR3 sequence: CASSFGTGFGEAFF. CDR3 coding DNA: TGTGCCAGCAGTTTCGGGACAGGGTTTGGAGAAGCTTTCTTT.

This clonotype appeared once. The rearrangement joins TRBV10-3 to TRBJ2-1; D gene unclear. The CDR3 is 12 residues long. The germline V gene encodes CDR1 ENHRY and CDR2 SYGVKD. V was clipped by 3 bases and J by 7 bases, with 7 bases between them. The CDR3 sequence is CAISDNLNEQFF. CDR3 DNA sequence: TGTGCCATCAGTGACAACCTGAATGAGCAGTTCTTC.

This clonotype was picked up many times. V is TRBV20-1 and J is TRBJ2-7; either TRBD1 or TRBD2 may fit D (6 bases each). The CDR3 covers 14 residues. CDR1 is DFQATT and CDR2 is SNEGSKA in the germline V gene (reference sequence). Trimming removed 0 bases at V and 7 bases at J, with 16 bases between. In nucleotides, the CDR3 is TGCAGTGCTAGAGATCCCAGGGGCGCGGGGGAGCAGTACTTC. It yields the protein CSARDPRGAGEQYF.

This sequence joins TRBV2 and TRBJ2-3, with 13 bases lining up with TRBD2. The CDR3 loop spans 17 amino acids. From germline, CDR1 is SNHLY and CDR2 FYNNEI. The trim removed 6 bases at V and 2 bases at J, leaving 8 bases unmatched. The DNA for the CDR3 is TGTGCCAGCAGAACTCCGGGACTAGCGGGATTCACAGATACGCAGTATTTT. Amino acids: CASRTPGLAGFTDTQYF.

The chain joins TRBV2 to TRBJ2-1, with 15 nucleotides matching TRBD2. The CDR3 runs 18 residues. The ends lost 6 bases at V and 0 bases at J; junction bases unmatched: 6. The germline V gene encodes CDR1 SNHLY and CDR2 FYNNEI. As DNA, the CDR3 is TGTGCCAGCAGCCCGGGACTAGCGGGAGGCTTCTCCTACAATGAGCAGTTCTTC. This translates into CASSPGLAGGFSYNEQFF.

The sample holds many counts of this clonotype. V usage is TRBV11-2 and J usage is TRBJ2-1, with 10 bases matching TRBD2. In germline, CDR1 is SGHAT, CDR2 FQNNGV. Germline trimming cut 5 bases from V and 5 bases from J; bases unmatched to any gene: 9. The CDR3 runs to 16 residues. The CDR3 sequence is CASSTSAGGLHNEQFF. The CDR3 bases are TGTGCCAGCAGCACCTCAGCGGGAGGGCTCCACAATGAGCAGTTCTTC.

This clonotype came up many times. The V and J genes are TRBV12-5 and TRBJ1-2; 9 positions agree with TRBD1. The V gene end was trimmed by 5 bases and the J gene end by 2 bases; junction bases not matched to a gene: 3. This CDR3 contains 14 residues. Germline CDR1 LGHNT, CDR2 FRNRAP. The CDR3 sequence: CASGLGQGNYGYTF. The CDR3 nucleotides read TGTGCTAGTGGTCTGGGACAGGGAAACTATGGCTACACCTTC.

This clonotype was observed a few times. The chain recombines TRBV19 with TRBJ2-1; a possible D gene is TRBD2 (5 bases). V lost 3 bases and J 3 bases, leaving 18 bases between the germline ends. The CDR3 runs 17 residues. Germline CDR1 and CDR2: LNHDA and SQIVND (reference sequence). This chain's CDR3 is CASSIPRPGFRYNEQFF. The CDR3, as DNA: TGTGCCAGTAGTATCCCTCGGCCGGGATTTCGCTACAATGAGCAGTTCTTC.